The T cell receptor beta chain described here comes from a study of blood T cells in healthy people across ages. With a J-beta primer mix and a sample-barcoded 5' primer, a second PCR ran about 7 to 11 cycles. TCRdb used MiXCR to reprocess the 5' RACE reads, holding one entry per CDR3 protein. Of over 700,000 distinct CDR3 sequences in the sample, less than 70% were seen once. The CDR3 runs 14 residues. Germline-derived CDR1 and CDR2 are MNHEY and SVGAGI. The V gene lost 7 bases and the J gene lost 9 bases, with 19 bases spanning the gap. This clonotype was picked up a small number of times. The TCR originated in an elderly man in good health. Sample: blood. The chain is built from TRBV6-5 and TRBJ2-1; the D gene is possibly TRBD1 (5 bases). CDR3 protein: CASTRAAPQGEQFF. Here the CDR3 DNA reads TGTGCCAGCACACGGGCGGCCCCGCAGGGTGAGCAGTTCTTC.